Listed here are 18 T cell receptor beta chains from one sample, sequenced in a study of vaccination and CD4 T cells after COVID-19. Treatment here: approximately 11-day PBMC culture with coronavirus spike peptide pools or control peptides (ViraFEST assay). Sequencing of cultured CD4+ T cell DNA used the Oncomine TCR Beta short-read assay. TCRdb passed the PCR reads through MiXCR, listing each CDR3 protein once. The table has 11,000 to 15,000 distinct CDR3 sequences, around 38% seen once; the top ten hold 10%. Their cognate antigens are unknown. Material for sequencing was CD4+ T cells from blood, cultured in vitro. These receptors originate from a human donor who had recovered from COVID-19.

The V and J genes are TRBV11-3 and TRBJ2-1, with D perhaps TRBD1 (5 bases). The CDR3 sequence is 14 residues long. Looked up from germline, CDR1 is SGHNT and CDR2 is YENEEA. Trimming took off 1 base at V and 7 bases at J, with 11 bases between the two ends. For the CDR3, the DNA is TGTGCCAGCAGCTTAGGCAGACAGTCTAATGAGCAGTTCTTC. Its translation: CASSLGRQSNEQFF.

The J gene is TRBJ2-3, the V gene TRBV7-8; D not resolved. This CDR3 contains 12 residues. From germline, CDR1 is SGHVS and CDR2 FQNEAQ. V was pared by 0 bases and J by 2 bases, with 0 bases between. CDR3 DNA: TGTGCCAGCAGCTTAGCCACAGATACGCAGTATTTT. Translating gives CASSLATDTQYF.

The CDR3 loop reads CASSRASGTGISEQYF. CDR3 DNA: TGTGCCAGCAGTAGAGCATCCGGGACAGGGATAAGCGAGCAGTACTTC. V and J are TRBV6-1 and TRBJ2-7; 9 bases are shared with TRBD1. CDR1 and CDR2 (germline): MNHNS, SASEGT. V lost 5 bases to trimming and J lost 6 bases; unmatched junction nucleotides: 14. This CDR3 is built from 16 residues.

The CDR3 bases are TGTGCCAGCAGCGCCTACCGGGGTAACAATGAGCAGTTCTTC. Translation gives CASSAYRGNNEQFF. This chain links TRBV7-2 with TRBJ2-1; possibly TRBD2 for D (5 bases). CDR3 length equals 14 residues. Germline values: CDR1 SGHTA, CDR2 FQGNSA. The V end was cut by 5 bases, the J end by 5 bases, with 13 bases between.

CDR3 coding DNA: TGTGCCAGCTCACAGGAGAGGGGCGAGCAGTACTTC. It codes for CASSQERGEQYF. The J gene is TRBJ2-7, the V gene TRBV18; D may match TRBD1 or TRBD2 (5 bases each). Germline V gives CDR1 KGHSH, CDR2 LQKENI. The ends were cut back, 4 bases at V and 6 bases at J, with 10 bases in the middle. CDR3 length: 12 residues. Based on the CDR3 plus reference TRBV18 and TRBJ2-7, the full variable domain is NAGVMQNPRHLVRRRGQEARLRCSPMKGHSHVYWYRQLPEEGLKFMVYLQKENIIDESGMPKERFSAEFPKEGPSILRIQQVVRGDSAAYFCASSQERGEQYFGPGTRLTVT.

The rearrangement uses TRBV28 and TRBJ2-3; a weak D match, TRBD2 (5 bases). The CDR3 totals 16 residues. The germline V gene has CDR1 MDHEN and CDR2 SYDVKM. V gave up 3 bases and J gave up 0 bases, with 13 bases separating them. The CDR3 protein is CASSFHGVRSTDTQYF. Written as DNA, the CDR3 is TGTGCCAGCAGTTTTCACGGGGTTCGAAGCACAGATACGCAGTATTTT.

The gene calls are TRBV28 and TRBJ1-2, with D possibly matching TRBD1 (5 bases). The germline gives CDR1 MDHEN, CDR2 SYDVKM. The CDR3 sequence is 14 residues long. The V and J ends lost 3 bases and 6 bases respectively, with 14 bases between them. This CDR3 reads CASSFFRQGHGYTF. CDR3 nucleotides: TGTGCCAGCAGTTTTTTCAGGCAGGGCCATGGCTACACCTTC.

The V gene is TRBV12-5, the J gene TRBJ1-1, with a possible D match to TRBD1 (6 bases). V shed 1 base and J shed 4 bases, with 28 bases lying between them. Looked up from germline, CDR1 is LGHNT and CDR2 is FRNRAP. The CDR3 covers 20 residues. The CDR3 DNA is TGTGCTAGTGGTTTGGGAGTTGGAGGGGAAGGGGGTATGATTCCCACTGAAGCTTTCTTT. Its translation: CASGLGVGGEGGMIPTEAFF.

V usage is TRBV19 and J usage is TRBJ1-1; D gene unclear. The length of the CDR3 is 15 residues. Germline CDR1 LNHDA, CDR2 SQIVND (reference sequence). V was shortened by 4 bases and J by 3 bases, with 15 bases between the two germline ends. This CDR3 reads CASSKYSGLYTEAFF. The CDR3 nucleotides read TGTGCCAGTAGTAAATATAGCGGCCTCTACACTGAAGCTTTCTTT.

This clonotype came up a few times. The chain links TRBV20-1 to TRBJ2-7; D not resolved. Per germline, CDR1 DFQATT and CDR2 SNEGSKA (reference sequence). V was clipped by 1 base and J by 7 bases, with 17 bases between them. This CDR3 spans 14 amino acids. This CDR3 reads CSARGPGALGEQYF. The CDR3 bases are TGCAGTGCTAGAGGTCCTGGCGCTCTTGGGGAGCAGTACTTC.

The chain has TRBV28 and TRBJ2-4; TRBD2 aligns across 10 bases. Germline V gene sequence: CDR1 MDHEN, CDR2 SYDVKM. J lost 2 bases, V lost 6 bases, and 10 bases had no gene match. The CDR3 is 17 residues long. The CDR3 reads CASSPWASGSSKNIQYF. CDR3 DNA: TGTGCCAGCAGCCCCTGGGCTAGCGGGAGTTCCAAAAACATTCAGTACTTC.

The rearrangement uses TRBV19 and TRBJ2-7; no firm D call. Per the germline V gene, CDR1 is LNHDA and CDR2 is SQIVND (reference sequence). This CDR3 is 14 amino acids long. V lost 7 bases, J lost 3 bases, and 16 bases lay in between. The CDR3 spells CASKSQTNSYEQYF. The DNA of the CDR3 is TGTGCCAGTAAGTCCCAGACCAATAGCTACGAGCAGTACTTC.

This clonotype was recorded once. The chain couples TRBV2 to TRBJ1-4; D is possibly TRBD1 (6 bases). CDR1 is SNHLY and CDR2 is FYNNEI in the germline V gene. V dropped 7 bases and J dropped 2 bases, with 11 bases sitting between them. This CDR3 spans 14 amino acids. The CDR3 loop reads CASKQGATNEKLFF. The CDR3 nucleotides read TGTGCCAGCAAACAGGGAGCCACTAATGAAAAACTGTTTTTT.

The genes are TRBV15 and TRBJ2-2, with TRBD2 as a possible D gene (6 bases). CDR3 length equals 17 residues. Germline CDR1 reads LNHNV; CDR2 reads YYDKDF (reference sequence). V dropped 1 base and J dropped 6 bases, with 18 bases sitting between them. Here the CDR3 reads CATSRAGVRETPGELFF. In DNA form, the CDR3 reads TGTGCCACCAGCAGAGCGGGGGTGAGGGAGACTCCCGGGGAGCTGTTTTTT.

The chain combines TRBV28 with TRBJ2-7; no reliable D call. Germline V lookup: CDR1 MDHEN, CDR2 SYDVKM. The CDR3 consists of 12 residues. Deletions cut 4 bases from V and 0 bases from J, with 4 bases between. The CDR3 here is CASSSLSYEQYF. Here the CDR3 DNA reads TGTGCCAGCAGTTCCCTCTCCTACGAGCAGTACTTC.

The chain recombines TRBV28 with TRBJ2-1, with D possibly matching TRBD1 (5 bases). V lost 1 base, J lost 6 bases, and 10 bases lay in between. Germline V gene lookup returns CDR1 MDHEN and CDR2 SYDVKM. CDR3 length: 14 residues. In nucleotides, the CDR3 is TGTGCCAGCAGTTTATCTATTGGGGCCAATGAGCAGTTCTTC. Amino acid sequence: CASSLSIGANEQFF.

The rearrangement links TRBV18 to TRBJ2-3; 8 bases match TRBD2. V lost 2 bases and J lost 3; bases outside the gene matches: 4. CDR1 KGHSH and CDR2 LQKENI come from the germline V gene. The CDR3 loop spans 15 amino acids. The CDR3 here is CASSPRAGGTDTQYF. The CDR3 nucleotides read TGTGCCAGCTCACCAAGGGCGGGAGGAACAGATACGCAGTATTTT.

The chain recombines TRBV20-1 with TRBJ2-7, with TRBD2 matching over 7 bases. This CDR3 is built from 15 residues. Germline V gene sequence: CDR1 DFQATT, CDR2 SNEGSKA (reference sequence). After removal of 2 bases from V and 4 bases from J, the junction contained 11 bases not matched to a gene. CDR3 sequence: CSARTPLAEQYEQYF. CDR3 sequence (DNA): TGCAGTGCTAGAACCCCCCTAGCGGAGCAGTACGAGCAGTACTTC.